One sample yielded the 29 T cell receptor beta chains listed below, sequenced in a study of CD8 T cells in Susac syndrome. cDNA came from approximately 0.5 to 1 ug RNA primed by random hexamers. Via MiXCR, TCRdb re-called the immunoSEQ multiplex PCR reads, giving one row per CDR3 protein. The profile shows some 190,000 distinct CDR3 sequences, 85% to 95% of them singletons. The source material was CD4+ T cells from PBMCs. Receptor source: a human donor in good health.

This clonotype was found once. The V call is TRBV30, the J call TRBJ2-1; maybe TRBD1 (5 bases). CDR1 and CDR2 from the germline V gene are GTSNPN and SVGIG (reference sequence). There are 11 residues in the CDR3. V lost 3 bases, J lost 10 bases, and 10 bases lay in between. CDR3: CAWSVGVEQFF. CDR3 coding DNA: TGTGCCTGGAGCGTAGGGGTCGAGCAGTTCTTC.

The chain employs TRBV20-1 and TRBJ1-5; 7 nucleotides align to TRBD1. This CDR3 is 13 amino acids long. V was pared by 6 bases and J by 5 bases, with 7 bases of the junction left unmatched. CDR1 and CDR2 (germline): DFQATT, SNEGSKA (reference sequence). The CDR3 sequence is CSADKQGYQPQHF. CDR3 bases: TGCAGTGCGGATAAACAGGGGTATCAGCCCCAGCATTTT.

The chain joins TRBV4-1 to TRBJ2-3, with a weak D call TRBD2 (6 bases). The ends were cut back, 1 base at V and 8 bases at J, with 19 bases in the middle. This CDR3 is 16 amino acids long. The germline gives CDR1 MGHRA, CDR2 YSYEKL. This CDR3 reads CASSQVPGTGGGTQYF. CDR3 DNA: TGCGCCAGCAGCCAAGTTCCCGGGACTGGGGGTGGTACGCAGTATTTT.

The chain recombines TRBV14 with TRBJ2-1; 7 bases are shared with TRBD2. With 3 bases clipped from V and 7 bases from J, the junction kept 3 bases outside the gene matches. CDR1 SGHDN and CDR2 FVKESK come from the germline V gene. The CDR3 runs to 13 residues. CDR3 DNA sequence: TGTGCCAGCAGCCAGGGAGGGGTAAATGAGCAGTTCTTC. Translation: CASSQGGVNEQFF.

A single count supports this clonotype. The rearrangement uses TRBV30 and TRBJ2-5; the match to TRBD1 covers 10 bases. Germline-derived CDR1 and CDR2 are GTSNPN and SVGIG (reference sequence). The CDR3 spans 13 residues. After removal of 5 bases from V and 4 bases from J, the junction contained 4 bases not matched to a gene. CDR3 sequence: CAWGTGDRETQYF. The CDR3 DNA follows: TGTGCCTGGGGGACAGGGGATCGAGAGACCCAGTACTTC.

This sequence joins TRBV20-1 and TRBJ2-2, with D tentatively TRBD1 (6 bases). The CDR3 runs 14 residues. Trimming took off 5 bases at V and 4 bases at J, with 14 bases between the two ends. CDR1 is DFQATT and CDR2 is SNEGSKA in the germline V gene (reference sequence). CDR3 nucleotide sequence: TGCAGTGCTCATCAGGGGCTCGGCACCGGGGAGCTGTTTTTT. Its protein is CSAHQGLGTGELFF.

This chain uses TRBV5-4 with TRBJ1-2; 7 bases are shared with TRBD1. The CDR3 sequence is 15 residues long. Germline-derived CDR1 and CDR2 are SGHNT and YYREEE (reference sequence). The V and J ends lost 0 bases and 4 bases, in that order; junction bases with no gene match: 6. The CDR3 DNA reads TGTGCCAGCAGCTTGGAAGGGGACAGAATCTATGGCTACACCTTC. Its protein product is CASSLEGDRIYGYTF.

V gene TRBV9 combines with J gene TRBJ1-1; possible D gene TRBD1, 5 bases. Trimming removed 4 bases from V and 8 bases from J, with 18 bases in between. Germline assignment: CDR1 SGDLS and CDR2 YYNGEE. The CDR3 covers 14 residues. CDR3 sequence reads: CASSPQTDREEAFF. The CDR3 nucleotides read TGTGCCAGCAGCCCCCAGACCGACAGAGAAGAAGCTTTCTTT.

This chain connects TRBV23-1 to TRBJ1-2; D may be TRBD1 (5 bases). TRBV23-1 counts as an open reading frame of uncertain function. The V end was cut by 5 bases, the J end by 2 bases, with 12 bases between. The CDR3 spans 14 residues. CDR3 in DNA: TGCGCCAGCAGTAGATCCGGACACAACTATGGCTACACCTTC. This codes for CASSRSGHNYGYTF.

The rearrangement uses TRBV20-1 and TRBJ2-5, with 11 nucleotides matching TRBD2. CDR1 DFQATT and CDR2 SNEGSKA come from the germline V gene (reference sequence). This CDR3 has 16 residues. Trimming at V came to 6 bases and at J to 5 bases, leaving 14 bases not matched to a gene. The CDR3 sequence: CSARMGLADLGETQYF. CDR3 bases: TGCAGTGCCAGAATGGGACTAGCGGATCTTGGCGAGACCCAGTACTTC.

The chain joins TRBV5-1 to TRBJ2-5; D perhaps matches TRBD1 (5 bases). Trimming took 3 bases from V and 5 from J, leaving 11 bases between them. The CDR3 spans 13 residues. CDR1 is SGHRS and CDR2 is YFSETQ in the germline V gene. CDR3 region: CASSSSGMETQYF. The CDR3 nucleotides read TGCGCCAGCAGCTCTTCAGGGATGGAGACCCAGTACTTC.

The chain couples TRBV12-3 or TRBV12-4 to TRBJ2-1; tentatively, D is TRBD1 (6 bases). This CDR3 has 14 residues. V was trimmed by 6 bases and J by 10 bases, leaving 19 bases between them. The CDR3 loop reads CASRAGTTNLEQFF. The CDR3 nucleotides read TGTGCCAGCAGGGCCGGGACAACAAACTTAGAGCAGTTCTTC.

The gene calls are TRBV29-1 and TRBJ2-7; the D call may be TRBD1 or TRBD2 (5 bases each). V lost 0 bases, J lost 5 bases, and 11 bases lay in between. This CDR3 is built from 13 residues. The germline V gene has CDR1 SQVTM and CDR2 ANQGSEA. The CDR3 DNA sequence: TGCAGCGTTGAAGATGTGGGGGACGACGAGCAGTACTTC. As protein: CSVEDVGDDEQYF.

This chain connects TRBV7-2 to TRBJ2-2, with D uncertain. The length of the CDR3 is 14 residues. CDR1 SGHTA and CDR2 FQGNSA come from the germline V gene. Trimming took off 1 base at V and 5 bases at J, with 8 bases between the two ends. The CDR3 DNA reads TGTGCCAGCAGCTTAGTACTCCAAACCGGGGAGCTGTTTTTT. Amino acid sequence: CASSLVLQTGELFF. Looking up the rest from reference TRBV7-2 and TRBJ2-2 gives the full variable domain: GAGVSQSPSNKVTEKGKDVELRCDPISGHTALYWYRQSLGQGLEFLIYFQGNSAPDKSGLPSDRFSAERTGGSVSTLTIQRTQQEDSAVYLCASSLVLQTGELFFGEGSRLTVL.

This clonotype was detected only once. CDR3 DNA: TGTGCCAGCAGGGACAGGGTTGTCTATGGCTACACCTTC. Protein product: CASRDRVVYGYTF. The chain joins TRBV5-4 to TRBJ1-2; 8 bases are a match to TRBD1. This CDR3 comprises 13 residues. Germline V CDR1 and CDR2: SGHNT, YYREEE (reference sequence). The J segment lost 4 bases and the V segment lost 5 bases, leaving 4 bases of the junction unmatched.

With regard to this clonotype: The DNA is left out, because the CDR3 cannot be placed on it with certainty; the CDR3 is given as TCRdb lists it. The chain employs TRBV28 and TRBJ2-7; TRBD1 is the table's D call and was not checked against the DNA. CDR1 and CDR2 (germline): MDHEN, SYDVKM. The CDR3 is 17 amino acids in total, end residues counted. The CDR3 loop reads CASSGQTTSSTSGPQYV.

This clonotype came up once. This chain joins TRBV29-1 and TRBJ2-3; D gene ambiguous. Germline CDR1 SQVTM, CDR2 ANQGSEA. Deletions cut 0 bases from V and 1 base from J, with 11 bases between. This CDR3 has 15 amino acids. In DNA, the CDR3 is TGCAGCGTTGAAGATCGTTCAGACGGCACAGATACGCAGTATTTT. As protein: CSVEDRSDGTDTQYF.

The V gene is TRBV12-3 or TRBV12-4, the J gene TRBJ1-4, with D unresolved. Trimming pared 6 bases from V and 11 bases from J, leaving 13 bases between. The length of the CDR3 is 12 residues. The CDR3: CASRSSQWKLFF. In nucleotides, the CDR3 is TGTGCCAGCAGGAGTTCCCAGTGGAAACTGTTTTTT.

CDR3: CASSEEMAVPNYEQYF. The CDR3 DNA sequence: TGTGCCAGCAGTGAGGAAATGGCAGTTCCTAACTACGAGCAGTACTTC. The gene calls are TRBV2 and TRBJ2-7; D gene ambiguous. Germline V lookup: CDR1 SNHLY, CDR2 FYNNEI. The ends were cut back, 3 bases at V and 3 bases at J, with 18 bases in the middle. This CDR3 comprises 16 residues.

V gene TRBV19 combines with J gene TRBJ1-2; the D gene is possibly TRBD1 (6 bases). In germline, CDR1 is LNHDA, CDR2 SQIVND (reference sequence). This CDR3 is built from 15 residues. Trimming left V 9 bases short and J 6 bases short, with 23 bases between. The CDR3 protein is CASTSWGAEENGYTF. DNA of the CDR3: TGTGCCAGCACCTCGTGGGGGGCTGAGGAGAATGGCTACACCTTC.

The chain uses TRBV3-1 and TRBJ2-3; the D gene is possibly TRBD2 (6 bases). This CDR3 spans 14 amino acids. V lost 2 bases, J lost 2 bases, and 8 bases lay in between. Germline V gene lookup returns CDR1 LGHDT and CDR2 YNNKEL (reference sequence). The CDR3 DNA is TGTGCCAGCAGCCAACGGGGGATCACAGATACGCAGTATTTT. Translation: CASSQRGITDTQYF.

The chain uses TRBV29-1 and TRBJ2-3, with D hard to call. V was shortened by 4 bases and J by 4 bases, with 9 bases between the two germline ends. The germline CDR1 and CDR2 sequences are SQVTM and ANQGSEA. This CDR3 contains 12 residues. The CDR3: CSVGPSPDTQYF. CDR3 nucleotides: TGCAGCGTTGGTCCTAGTCCAGATACGCAGTATTTT.

The chain joins TRBV30 to TRBJ2-1; D is possibly TRBD2 (5 bases). CDR1 GTSNPN and CDR2 SVGIG come from the germline V gene (reference sequence). Trimming left V 4 bases short and J 12 bases short, with 16 bases between. The CDR3 length is 12 residues. The CDR3 spells CAWKNLASWQFF. CDR3 coding DNA: TGTGCCTGGAAGAATCTAGCTAGTTGGCAGTTCTTC.

The chain carries TRBV20-1 and TRBJ1-1; 7 nucleotides match TRBD1. Looked up from germline, CDR1 is DFQATT and CDR2 is SNEGSKA (reference sequence). The CDR3 covers 13 residues. Trimming cost V 3 bases and J 1 base; bases outside gene matches: 2. The CDR3 nucleotides are TGCAGTGCTAGTCCAGGGGGGAACACTGAAGCTTTCTTT. As protein: CSASPGGNTEAFF.

This clonotype was observed a few times. The chain uses TRBV9 and TRBJ1-1; D is uncertain. This CDR3 comprises 13 residues. Trimming removed 3 bases at V and 0 bases at J, with 6 bases between. Per the germline V gene, CDR1 is SGDLS and CDR2 is YYNGEE. The CDR3 DNA reads TGTGCCAGCAGCGCATTGATGAACACTGAAGCTTTCTTT. Translated: CASSALMNTEAFF.

J is TRBJ2-1 and V is TRBV9, with 11 bases fitting TRBD2. The CDR3 consists of 15 residues. With V trimmed by 2 bases and J by 8 bases, 6 bases remained unmatched. Germline CDR1 and CDR2: SGDLS and YYNGEE. The CDR3, as DNA: TGTGCCAGCAGCGTGACTAGCGGGGAAGGCGATGAGCAGTTCTTC. As protein: CASSVTSGEGDEQFF.

V gene TRBV20-1 combines with J gene TRBJ2-3, with TRBD1 identical over 10 bases. Germline trimming cut 4 bases from V and 0 bases from J; bases unmatched to any gene: 10. The CDR3 spans 17 residues. In germline, CDR1 is DFQATT, CDR2 SNEGSKA (reference sequence). In nucleotides, the CDR3 is TGCAGTGCTAATCCCCGGGACAGGGGACCCAGCACAGATACGCAGTATTTT. It codes for CSANPRDRGPSTDTQYF.

V usage is TRBV5-1 and J usage is TRBJ2-7, with TRBD1 matching over 8 bases. Germline loops: CDR1 SGHRS, CDR2 YFSETQ. The ends lost 7 bases at V and 3 bases at J; junction bases unmatched: 15. The CDR3 consists of 16 residues. CDR3 loop: CASQGARPPERYEQYV. The CDR3 nucleotides are TGCGCCAGCCAGGGGGCAAGGCCTCCGGAACGCTACGAGCAGTACGTC.

V is TRBV29-1 and J is TRBJ1-2; no clear D. This CDR3 comprises 11 residues. Trimming removed 0 bases from V and 6 bases from J, with 5 bases in between. Looked up from germline, CDR1 is SQVTM and CDR2 is ANQGSEA. DNA of the CDR3: TGCAGCGTTGAAGAGCCAAATGGCTACACCTTC. This gives the protein CSVEEPNGYTF. The variable domain in full, with the rest retrieved from reference TRBV29-1 and TRBJ1-2, is SAVISQKPSRDICQRGTSLTIQCQVDSQVTMMFWYRQQPGQSLTLIATANQGSEATYESGFVIDKFPISRPNLTFSTLTVSNMSPEDSSIYLCSVEEPNGYTFGSGTRLTVV.